The 21 T cell receptor beta chains given below trace back to one sample, sequenced in a study of beta chain features in type 1 diabetes. Expressed TCRB transcripts were sequenced because the isolated RNA had all been reverse transcribed beforehand. Measured with immunoSEQ multiplex PCR; TCRdb has only the in-frame clones, and not every one. The sample contains fewer than 250,000 clones, over 8.5% of which appear only once. Sample: naive CD4+ T cells from blood. These receptors originate from a woman aged 18-29 years in good health.

This clone has a count of ten or more. V and J are TRBV7-9 and TRBJ2-7; TRBD2 agrees at 10 bases. Germline CDR1 and CDR2: SEHNR and FQNEAQ (reference sequence). The CDR3 covers 15 residues. The V and J ends lost 1 base and 4 bases, in that order; junction bases with no gene match: 4. In DNA form, the CDR3 reads TGTGCCAGCAGCTTAGGGGGACTAGCGAGTTACGAGCAGTACTTC. Residues: CASSLGGLASYEQYF.

The chain couples TRBV30 to TRBJ1-5; D ambiguous. From germline, CDR1 is GTSNPN and CDR2 SVGIG (reference sequence). The V end lost 0 bases, the J end lost 2 bases, and 11 bases lay between the germline ends. The CDR3 has 15 residues. CDR3 DNA sequence: TGTGCCTGGAGTGTACGGCAGCGGGGCAATCAGCCCCAGCATTTT. Encoded protein: CAWSVRQRGNQPQHF.

This clone was seen a handful of times. The V gene is TRBV4-2, the J gene TRBJ2-5, with 15 bases matching TRBD2. TRBJ2-7 explains the end of the DNA better; the J call may be wrong. The germline gives CDR1 LGHNA, CDR2 YNFKEQ. The CDR3 has 17 residues. The CDR3 is CASSHPGLAGGNYEQYF. In DNA, the CDR3 is TGTGCCAGCAGCCACCCGGGACTAGCGGGAGGTAATTACGAGCAGTACTTC.

This clone has a handful of counts. The rearrangement joins TRBV6-6 to TRBJ2-1; D might be TRBD2 (6 bases). The CDR3 runs to 14 residues. V was pared by 0 bases and J by 7 bases, with 10 bases between. The germline V gene has CDR1 MNHNY and CDR2 SVGAGI (reference sequence). This chain's CDR3 is CASSYSWGDNEQFF. CDR3 in DNA: TGTGCCAGCAGTTACTCGTGGGGGGATAATGAGCAGTTCTTC.

The CDR3 loop reads CASSRTGSNTGELFF. The CDR3, as DNA: TGTGCCAGTAGCCGGACAGGATCGAACACCGGGGAGCTGTTTTTT. V is TRBV19 and J is TRBJ2-2, with 7 nucleotides matching TRBD1. CDR3 length: 15 amino acids. Trimming cost V 6 bases and J 0 bases; bases outside gene matches: 4. CDR1 is LNHDA, CDR2 SQIVND, per germline (reference sequence).

This clone occurred a few times. The CDR3 sequence is CASQGGGDTQYF. The CDR3 DNA reads TGTGCCAGTCAGGGGGGAGGAGATACGCAGTATTTT. The chain recombines TRBV28 with TRBJ2-3; weak D call: TRBD1 (7 bases). Looked up from germline, CDR1 is MDHEN and CDR2 is SYDVKM. This CDR3 has 12 amino acids. The V and J ends lost 9 bases and 5 bases respectively, with 12 bases between them.

The sample holds one count of this clone. CDR3 coding DNA: TGTGCCAGCAGCTTTAGCCGGGACAGGTCCTACGAGCAGTACTTC. This encodes CASSFSRDRSYEQYF. The J gene is TRBJ2-7, the V gene TRBV7-8; 8 bases map to TRBD1. With V trimmed by 3 bases and J by 1 base, 5 bases remained unmatched. CDR1 is SGHVS, CDR2 FQNEAQ, per germline. The CDR3 is 15 amino acids.

This clone was observed a few times. V and J are TRBV7-8 and TRBJ2-7, with D possibly matching TRBD1 (5 bases). The V gene lost 5 bases and the J gene lost 2 bases, with 13 bases spanning the gap. Germline CDR1 SGHVS, CDR2 FQNEAQ. There are 14 residues in the CDR3. CDR3 sequence: CASSPQGPTYEQYF. The CDR3 coding sequence is TGTGCCAGCAGCCCCCAGGGCCCGACCTACGAGCAGTACTTC.

This chain joins TRBV11-1 and TRBJ1-2, with a weak D call TRBD1 (5 bases). Deletions cut 2 bases from V and 1 base from J, with 5 bases between. Germline-derived CDR1 and CDR2 are SGHAT and FQDESV (reference sequence). CDR3 length: 13 residues. The chain's CDR3 is CASSLQGNYGYTF. The CDR3 DNA follows: TGTGCCAGCAGCTTACAGGGTAACTATGGCTACACCTTC.

In its sample, this clone was seen a few times. The rearrangement uses TRBV28 and TRBJ1-1, with 12 bases that match TRBD1. Germline V gives CDR1 MDHEN, CDR2 SYDVKM. Germline trimming cut 5 bases from V and 8 bases from J; bases unmatched to any gene: 9. The CDR3 spans 15 residues. In nucleotides, the CDR3 is TGTGCCAGCAGTCCGGGACAGGGGGCGCCGCGGGAAGCTTTCTTT. Amino acids: CASSPGQGAPREAFF. Complete variable domain (other parts from reference TRBV28 and TRBJ1-1): DVKVTQSSRYLVKRTGEKVFLECVQDMDHENMFWYRQDPGLGLRLIYFSYDVKMKEKGDIPEGYSVSREKKERFSLILESASTNQTSMYLCASSPGQGAPREAFFGQGTRLTVV.

This clone was counted only a few times. This rearrangement joins TRBV18 to TRBJ2-7, with TRBD2 identical over 8 bases. CDR3 length: 16 residues. Germline values: CDR1 KGHSH, CDR2 LQKENI. With V trimmed by 1 base and J by 2 bases, 7 bases remained unmatched. CDR3 nucleotide sequence: TGTGCCAGCTCACCACGAGCTCCGGGAGGGCCCTACGAGCAGTACTTC. It specifies CASSPRAPGGPYEQYF.

The chain recombines TRBV27 with TRBJ2-7, with D uncertain. The CDR3 extends over 13 amino acids. Per germline, CDR1 MNHEY and CDR2 SMNVEV (reference sequence). The V and J ends lost 6 bases and 2 bases respectively, with 11 bases between them. In DNA form, the CDR3 reads TGTGCCAGCAGCGGGTTTGCGGCCTACGAGCAGTACTTC. Amino acid sequence: CASSGFAAYEQYF.

The V gene is TRBV30, the J gene TRBJ2-2; weak D call: TRBD1 (7 bases). Germline V gene lookup returns CDR1 GTSNPN and CDR2 SVGIG (reference sequence). The CDR3 length is 16 residues. The germline V and J ends were trimmed by 6 bases and 4 bases, with 21 bases remaining between them. The CDR3 region is CACLVQQGGFTGELFF. In DNA form, the CDR3 reads TGTGCCTGCCTAGTTCAGCAGGGGGGTTTCACCGGGGAGCTGTTTTTT.

V usage is TRBV5-6 and J usage is TRBJ1-3, with a possible D match to TRBD1 (6 bases). The V end was cut by 4 bases, the J end by 2 bases, with 13 bases between. CDR3 length: 15 amino acids. The germline V gene has CDR1 SGHDT and CDR2 YYEEEE. This chain's CDR3 is CASSQLTGPGNTIYF. CDR3 DNA: TGTGCCAGCAGCCAACTGACAGGACCTGGAAACACCATATATTTT.

J is TRBJ1-6 and V is TRBV5-6; tentative D call: TRBD1 (5 bases). This CDR3 contains 16 residues. Germline CDR1 SGHDT, CDR2 YYEEEE. Trimming left V 3 bases short and J 10 bases short, with 20 bases between. The DNA for the CDR3 is TGTGCCAGCAGCTCGATGGTTCCAGGGATAGACTCACCCCTCCACTTT. Translating it yields CASSSMVPGIDSPLHF.

The CDR3 spells CASSLGTGRAETQYF. The DNA for the CDR3 is TGTGCCAGCAGCCTGGGGACAGGGAGGGCGGAGACCCAGTACTTC. This rearrangement joins TRBV6-6 to TRBJ2-5; 9 bases are a match to TRBD1. This CDR3 region has 15 residues. Germline V gene lookup returns CDR1 MNHNY and CDR2 SVGAGI (reference sequence). Trimming at V came to 6 bases and at J to 5 bases, leaving 10 bases not matched to a gene.

The chain carries TRBV30 and TRBJ2-7; 11 positions match TRBD1. The V and J ends lost 3 bases and 7 bases, in that order; junction bases with no gene match: 8. The CDR3 extends over 14 amino acids. The germline gives CDR1 GTSNPN, CDR2 SVGIG (reference sequence). The CDR3 loop reads CAWSEDRGLGEQYF. CDR3 bases: TGTGCCTGGAGCGAGGACAGGGGGCTAGGGGAGCAGTACTTC. Using reference TRBV30 and TRBJ2-7 for the parts outside the CDR3, the full variable domain is SQTIHQWPATLVQPVGSPLSLECTVEGTSNPNLYWYRQAAGRGLQLLFYSVGIGQISSEVPQNLSASRPQDRQFILSSKKLLLSDSGFYLCAWSEDRGLGEQYFGPGTRLTVT.

This chain links TRBV12-5 with TRBJ2-1; D is unresolved. Germline CDR1 LGHNT, CDR2 FRNRAP. V was clipped by 3 bases and J by 4 bases, with 7 bases between them. This CDR3 is built from 13 residues. Here the CDR3 DNA reads TGTGCTAGTGGTTTTGACATGTACAATGAGCAGTTCTTC. Its protein product is CASGFDMYNEQFF.

This clone was detected only a few times. The rearrangement uses TRBV27 and TRBJ1-5; D possibly corresponds to TRBD1 (5 bases). The CDR3 runs to 15 residues. V dropped 8 bases and J dropped 0 bases, with 14 bases sitting between them. Germline loops: CDR1 MNHEY, CDR2 SMNVEV (reference sequence). The CDR3 DNA reads TGTGCCAGCCAGGGTCGGGTAGATAGCAATCAGCCCCAGCATTTT. Translation: CASQGRVDSNQPQHF.

The chain joins TRBV5-1 to TRBJ2-1; 10 bases agree with TRBD1. V lost 4 bases and J lost 5; bases outside the gene matches: 3. The CDR3 is made up of 14 amino acids. Per germline, CDR1 SGHRS and CDR2 YFSETQ. The CDR3 is CASSMGQGNNEQFF. CDR3 bases: TGCGCCAGCAGCATGGGACAGGGGAACAATGAGCAGTTCTTC.

Ten or more counts support this clone. The V gene is TRBV23-1, the J gene TRBJ2-1, with 7 bases matching TRBD2. TRBV23-1 is labeled an ORF, and its function is uncertain. The V segment lost 11 bases and the J segment 5 bases; nucleotides outside the gene matches: 12. The CDR3 extends over 14 amino acids. The CDR3 DNA is TGCGCCGGATCGGGGCGGGGGAGGGACAATGAGCAGTTCTTC. Translated, it gives CAGSGRGRDNEQFF.